This T cell receptor (beta chain) was obtained from a study of beta chain features in type 1 diabetes. This clone came up a few times. A much bigger clone sits one base away, suggesting this may be a read error. The same CDR3 arises from other DNA sequences in this sample as well. This CDR3 contains 15 residues. The V and J ends lost 3 bases and 0 bases respectively, with 6 bases between them. The V gene's germline CDR1 is KGHSH and CDR2 LQKENI. Every isolated RNA sample was fully reverse transcribed, so sequencing captured expressed TCRB transcripts. The assay was immunoSEQ multiplex PCR, and TCRdb's table has in-frame clones only and misses some. The sample includes some 220,000 clones, 11% of them seen just once.

The genes are TRBV18 and TRBJ2-6; maybe TRBD2 (6 bases). Sequencing input: central memory CD4+ T cells from blood. The sequence was collected from a man aged 18 to 29 in good health. This CDR3 reads CASSPGSSGANVLTF. Written as DNA, the CDR3 is TGTGCCAGCTCACCCGGGAGCTCTGGGGCCAACGTCCTGACTTTC.